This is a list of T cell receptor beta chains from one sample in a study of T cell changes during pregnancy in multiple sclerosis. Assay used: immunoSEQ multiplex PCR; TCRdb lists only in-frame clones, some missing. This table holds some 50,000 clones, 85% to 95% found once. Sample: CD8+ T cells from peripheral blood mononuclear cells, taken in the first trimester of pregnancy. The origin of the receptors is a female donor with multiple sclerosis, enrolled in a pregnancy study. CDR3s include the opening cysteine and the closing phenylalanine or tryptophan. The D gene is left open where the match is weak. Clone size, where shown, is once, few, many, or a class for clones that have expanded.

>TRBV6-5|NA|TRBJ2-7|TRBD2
TGTGCCAGCAGATCGGGACTAACCTACGAGCAGTACTTC
CASRSGLTYEQYF
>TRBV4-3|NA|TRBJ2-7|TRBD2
TGCGCCAGCAGCCCAAATCAGCTAGCGGGAGGGCCCTACGAGCAGTACTTC
CASSPNQLAGGPYEQYF
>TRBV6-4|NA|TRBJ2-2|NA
TGTGCCAGCAGTGAATCGGGGACCGGGGAGCTGTTTTTT
CASSESGTGELFF
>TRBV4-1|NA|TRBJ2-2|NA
TGCGCCAGCAGCCAAATGGCACAGGGAGCCGGGGAGCTGTTTTTT
CASSQMAQGAGELFF
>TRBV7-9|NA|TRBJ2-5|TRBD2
TGTGCCGGTACACTAGCGGAAGAGACCCAGTACTTC
CAGTLAEETQYF
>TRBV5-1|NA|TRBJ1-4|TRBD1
TGCGCCAGCAGCTCACAGGGGGCTGAAGAAAAACTGTTTTTT
CASSSQGAEEKLFF
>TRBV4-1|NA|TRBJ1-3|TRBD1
TGCGCCAGCAGCCGCAGGGAGGGACAGGCAGACACCATATATTTT
CASSRREGQADTIYF
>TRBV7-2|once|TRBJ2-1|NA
TGTGCCAGCAGCCCCCACCTAAAAAATGAGCAGTTCTTC
CASSPHLKNEQFF
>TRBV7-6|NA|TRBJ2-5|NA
TGTGCCAGCAGCCGGAGCTACCTAGGGGGAGAGACCCAGTACTTC
CASSRSYLGGETQYF
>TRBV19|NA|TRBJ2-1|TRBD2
TGTGCCAGTACTTATTCAGCTAGCGGGGTCTACAATGAGCAGTTCTTC
CASTYSASGVYNEQFF
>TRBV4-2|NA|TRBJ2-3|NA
TGTGCCAGCAGCCAAGACCCTAACGAAGATACGCAGTATTTT
CASSQDPNEDTQYF
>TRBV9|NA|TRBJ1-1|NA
TGTGCCAGCAGCGTAGGGGCGGGGGTGAACACTGAAGCTTTCTTT
CASSVGAGVNTEAFF
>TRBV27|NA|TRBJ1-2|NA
TGTGCCAGCAGTCCGCTCACAGGGTCCTATGGCTACACCTTC
CASSPLTGSYGYTF
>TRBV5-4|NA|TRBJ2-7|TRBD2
TGTGCCACTAGCGGGAATACCTACGAGCAGTACTTC
CATSGNTYEQYF
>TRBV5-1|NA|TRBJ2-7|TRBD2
TGCGCCAGCAGCTGGGCTAGCGGGAGCGAGCAGTACTTC
CASSWASGSEQYF
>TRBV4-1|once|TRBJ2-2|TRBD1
TGCGCCAGCAGCCAAGCGACAGGGGCCATCACCGGGGAGCTGTTTTTT
CASSQATGAITGELFF
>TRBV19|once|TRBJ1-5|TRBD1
TGTGCCAGTTCAGACAGGGTCGGCCAGCCCCAGCATTTT
CASSDRVGQPQHF
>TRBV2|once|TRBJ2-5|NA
TGTGCCAGCAGTGGGCCCCAAGAGACCCAGTACTTC
CASSGPQETQYF
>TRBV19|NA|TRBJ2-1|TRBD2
TGTGCCAGTAGCCCGGGACTAGGGTCTTACAATGAGCAGTTCTTC
CASSPGLGSYNEQFF
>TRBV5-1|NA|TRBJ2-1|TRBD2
TGCGCCAGCAGCCAGAGCGGGGGGGATTACAATGAGCAGTTCTTC
CASSQSGGDYNEQFF
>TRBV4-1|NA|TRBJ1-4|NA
TGCGCCAGCAGCCCTGGACAGCTGAATGAAAAACTGTTTTTT
CASSPGQLNEKLFF
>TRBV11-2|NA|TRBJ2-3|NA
TGTGCCAGCAGCTTAGCAGTCCCAGATACGCAGTATTTT
CASSLAVPDTQYF
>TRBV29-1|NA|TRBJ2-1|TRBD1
TGCAGCGTTGTCGGGACAGGGAGAGATGGCAATGAGCAGTTCTTC
CSVVGTGRDGNEQFF
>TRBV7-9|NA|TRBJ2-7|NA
TGTGCCAGGGGGGGGGCCAGGGGGCGTCCCTACGAGCAGTACTTC
CARGGARGRPYEQYF
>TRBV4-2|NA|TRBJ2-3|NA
TGTGCCAGCAGCCAACTACTTAGCGGAGGCACAGATACGCAGTATTTT
CASSQLLSGGTDTQYF
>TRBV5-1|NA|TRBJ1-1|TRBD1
TGCGCCAGCAGCTTGCGTCAGGGGGTGAACACTGAAGCTTTCTTT
CASSLRQGVNTEAFF
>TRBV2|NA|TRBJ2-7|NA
TGTGCCACCATGGACAGCTACGAGCAGTACTTC
CATMDSYEQYF
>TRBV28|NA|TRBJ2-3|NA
TGTGCCAGCAGTGCCAACCGGGACACGGGAACTTTT
CASSANRDTGTF
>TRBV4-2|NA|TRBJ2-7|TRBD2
TGTGCCAGCAGCCAAGCACTAGCGGGAGGCACCTACGAGCAGTACTTC
CASSQALAGGTYEQYF
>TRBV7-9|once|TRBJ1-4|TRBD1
TGTGCCAGCAGCTCCGAGGAGACAGGGCGTAGGGAAAAACTGTTTTTT
CASSSEETGRREKLFF
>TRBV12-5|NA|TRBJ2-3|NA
TGTGCTAGTGGTTTTTGGTTAGTCACAGATACGCAGTATTTT
CASGFWLVTDTQYF
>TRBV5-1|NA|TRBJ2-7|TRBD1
TGCGCCAGCAGCTTGGCCGTACAGGGGACCTACGAGCAGTACTTC
CASSLAVQGTYEQYF
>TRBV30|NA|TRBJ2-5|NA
TGTGCCTGGGGGTGGGGTGGGGAGGAAGAGACCCAGTACTTC
CAWGWGGEEETQYF
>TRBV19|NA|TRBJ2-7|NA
TGTGCCAGTAGTATGGGTGGACCGGGGGTCGAGCAGTACTTC
CASSMGGPGVEQYF
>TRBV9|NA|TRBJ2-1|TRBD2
TGTGCCAGCAGCGGCCTTCGCCTAGCGGGAGCGGGAGAGCAGTTCTTC
CASSGLRLAGAGEQFF
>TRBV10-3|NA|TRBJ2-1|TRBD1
TGTGCCATCAGTGCTCCTCCGGGACAGGGTATCGATGAGCAGTTCTTC
CAISAPPGQGIDEQFF
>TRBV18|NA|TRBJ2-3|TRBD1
TGTGCCAGCTCACTGGCTAGGGGGCGAGATACGCAGTATTTT
CASSLARGRDTQYF
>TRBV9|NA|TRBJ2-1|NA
TGTGCCAGCAGCGTCGCGACCTACAATGAGCAGTTCTTC
CASSVATYNEQFF
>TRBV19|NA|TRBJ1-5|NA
TGTGCCAGTAGTTACGGGACGGGGGGCAATCAGCCCCAGCATTTT
CASSYGTGGNQPQHF
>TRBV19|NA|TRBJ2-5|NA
TGTGCCAGTAGTAACCGGGACAATTTCCAAGAGACCCAGTACTTC
CASSNRDNFQETQYF
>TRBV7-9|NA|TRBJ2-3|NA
TGTGCCAGCAGCTTAGCGTCGGGCACAGATACGCAGTATTTT
CASSLASGTDTQYF
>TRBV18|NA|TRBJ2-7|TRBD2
TGTGCCAGCTCACCAACGGGGGGGGGCGAGCAGTACTTC
CASSPTGGGEQYF
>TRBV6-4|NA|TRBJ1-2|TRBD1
TGTGCCAGCAGGGACAGGGGTGGCTACACCTTC
CASRDRGGYTF
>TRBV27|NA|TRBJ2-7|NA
TGTGCCAGCAGTTTATCGAGGGGGTACGAGCAGTACTTC
CASSLSRGYEQYF
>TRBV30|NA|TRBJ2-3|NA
TGTGCCTGGGGGCCTGGCACAGATACGCAGTATTTT
CAWGPGTDTQYF
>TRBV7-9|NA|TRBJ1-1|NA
TGTGCCAGCAGCTCCCAATCTGAAGCTTTCTTT
CASSSQSEAFF
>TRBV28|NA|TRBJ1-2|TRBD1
TGTGCCAGCAGTTTTTACGCCGGACAGGGGCCCTCTAACTATGGCTACACCTTC
CASSFYAGQGPSNYGYTF
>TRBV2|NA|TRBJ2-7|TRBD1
TGTGCCAGCAGCGATCCTGGACAGGGTGCGTACGAGCAGTACTTC
CASSDPGQGAYEQYF
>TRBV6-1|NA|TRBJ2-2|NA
TGTGCCAGCAGTGAAACGGGGGTGGAGACCGGGGAGCTGTTTTTT
CASSETGVETGELFF
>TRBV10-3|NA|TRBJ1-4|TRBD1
TGTGCCATCAGTGTGTTACAGGGGAAAAAACTGTTTTTT
CAISVLQGKKLFF
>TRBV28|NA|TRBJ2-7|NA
TGTGCCAGCAGTTTCCGGGGGAACTACGAGCAGTACTTC
CASSFRGNYEQYF
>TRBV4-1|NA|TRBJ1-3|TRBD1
TGCGCCAGCAGCCAGCCAGACAGGGGGAGAGGAAACACCATATATTTT
CASSQPDRGRGNTIYF
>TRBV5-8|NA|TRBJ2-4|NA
TGTGCCAGCAGCTTCCCAGTAGCCAAAAACATTCAGTACTTC
CASSFPVAKNIQYF
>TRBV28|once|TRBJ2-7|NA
TGTGCCAGCGCAAGCCCAAGGGACTCCGACGAGCAGTACTTC
CASASPRDSDEQYF
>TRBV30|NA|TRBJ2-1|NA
TGTGCCTGGAGTCCGGTGGGACACGTCTTCTTC
CAWSPVGHVFF
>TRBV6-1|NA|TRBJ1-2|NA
TGTGCCAGCAGTCCCGAGACAGGTTTAAACTATGGCTACACCTTC
CASSPETGLNYGYTF
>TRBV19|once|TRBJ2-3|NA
TGTGCCAGTAGTATGTACCTAATTGGTGGAGATACGCAGTATTTT
CASSMYLIGGDTQYF